This TCR beta chain was identified in a study of blood T cell repertoires in COVID-19. Study context: Both acute and convalescent COVID-19 samples were obtained from the United States, Italy and Spain. PBMCs, B-cell-depleted T cells, or T cells provided the cDNA or gDNA that made up the material.

Trimming at V came to 0 bases and at J to 7 bases, leaving 9 bases not matched to a gene. Germline V lookup: CDR1 MNHEY, CDR2 SVGAGI. CDR3 length: 15 amino acids. Original analysis: Nucleated cell number was recorded as an estimate derived from reference gene primer amplification. This table comes from immunoSEQ multiplex PCR, and its TCRdb copy is limited to in-frame clones, with some not included. V, J and clone size are those of that table, while D and trimming were read from the DNA. The profile shows roughly 300,000 clones, roughly 90% of them singletons. The genes are TRBV6-5 and TRBJ2-7; 7 bases map to TRBD1. This receptor was obtained from a man between 18 and 29 years old who had recovered from COVID-19. The sequenced sample consisted of peripheral blood. CDR3 loop: CASSYSSQGDSEQYF. The CDR3 DNA is TGTGCCAGCAGTTACTCATCTCAGGGGGATTCGGAGCAGTACTTC.